Listed below are T cell receptor beta chains from one sample, sequenced in a study of post-analysis software for immune sequencing data. Each CDR3 protein is one row after TCRdb ran MiXCR on the PCR reads. The sample carries approximately 630,000 distinct CDR3 sequences, 59% recorded once. Specimen: blood. The origin of the receptors is a girl aged 2-10 years with multiple sclerosis. CDR3s include the opening cysteine and the closing phenylalanine or tryptophan. The D gene is left open where the match is weak. Expanded clones are given a class, and other clones once, few, many or no size at all.

d_call	v_call	clone_size	j_call	cdr3_aa	cdr3_nt
.	TRBV19	few	TRBJ2-3	CASRGADTQYF	TGTGCCAGTCGCGGAGCAGATACGCAGTATTTT
.	TRBV29-1	.	TRBJ2-5	CSGKQGNEQYF	TGCAGCGGCAAACAGGGTAATGAGCAGTACTTC
TRBD1	TRBV20-1	.	TRBJ1-5	CSATGTGGGWGNQPQHF	TGCAGTGCTACCGGGACAGGGGGCGGTTGGGGCAATCAGCCCCAGCATTTT
TRBD2	TRBV7-9	.	TRBJ2-3	CASTLGLAGDHTDTQYF	TGTGCCAGCACCTTAGGGCTAGCGGGGGACCACACAGATACGCAGTATTTT
TRBD1	TRBV11-2	few	TRBJ2-1	CASSLDRNRGRNEQFF	TGTGCCAGCAGCTTAGATCGTAACAGGGGGCGGAATGAGCAGTTCTTC
TRBD2	TRBV13	once	TRBJ2-5	CASSNLAEAQETQYF	TGTGCCAGCAGCAACCTAGCGGAGGCCCAAGAGACCCAGTACTTC
.	TRBV29-1	.	TRBJ2-3	CSVVNGGSDTQYF	TGCAGCGTTGTAAATGGGGGCTCAGATACGCAGTATTTT
TRBD2	TRBV7-2	.	TRBJ2-1	CASSLNGGSSYNEQFF	TGTGCCAGCAGCTTAAATGGCGGGAGTTCCTACAATGAGCAGTTCTTC
.	TRBV5-6	.	TRBJ2-5	CASRRTGLKETQYF	TGTGCCAGCAGGCGCACCGGACTGAAAGAGACCCAGTACTTC
.	TRBV5-1	.	TRBJ2-6	CASQRTRSGANVLTF	TGCGCCAGCCAGCGGACTCGCTCTGGGGCCAACGTCCTGACTTTC
.	TRBV7-8	.	TRBJ2-3	CASSLDPKSTDTQYF	TGTGCCAGCAGCTTAGATCCAAAGAGCACAGATACGCAGTATTTT
.	TRBV10-3	.	TRBJ1-6	CAISESKMGGGSPLHF	TGTGCCATCAGTGAGTCGAAGATGGGGGGCGGATCACCCCTCCACTTT
TRBD1	TRBV6-6	.	TRBJ2-3	CASSDPGTGSTDTQYF	TGTGCCAGCAGTGATCCCGGGACAGGGTCCACAGATACGCAGTATTTT
.	TRBV5-6	.	TRBJ2-1	CASSLAVLALSYNEQFF	TGTGCCAGCAGCTTGGCCGTTTTAGCGCTTTCCTACAATGAGCAGTTCTTC
.	TRBV9	.	TRBJ2-5	CASSEHGGRPQETQYF	TGTGCCAGCAGCGAACACGGGGGTCGACCCCAAGAGACCCAGTACTTC
TRBD2	TRBV29-1	.	TRBJ2-5	CSLGLAGGRAETQYF	TGCAGCTTGGGACTAGCGGGAGGGCGGGCAGAGACCCAGTACTTC
TRBD2	TRBV20-1	.	TRBJ2-5	CSAPPLAGVEETQYF	TGCAGTGCTCCACCACTAGCGGGGGTTGAAGAGACCCAGTACTTC
TRBD1	TRBV10-3	.	TRBJ2-5	CATRQGRGQETQYF	TGTGCCACCAGACAGGGAAGGGGCCAAGAGACCCAGTACTTC
.	TRBV5-1	.	TRBJ2-3	CASSLQPPDTQYF	TGCGCCAGCAGCCTTCAGCCCCCTGATACGCAGTATTTT
TRBD1	TRBV12-3/TRBV12-4	.	TRBJ2-7	CASSLYETGGHEQYF	TGTGCCAGCAGTTTATATGAGACAGGGGGCCATGAGCAGTACTTC
TRBD2	TRBV13	.	TRBJ2-3	CASSLPLAGEPSSTDTQYF	TGTGCCAGCAGCCTACCTCTAGCGGGAGAACCTTCTAGCACAGATACGCAGTATTTT
TRBD2	TRBV7-3	.	TRBJ2-3	CASSLTLAGGIDTQYF	TGTGCCAGCAGCTTAACTCTAGCGGGAGGAATAGATACGCAGTATTTT
.	TRBV5-1	many	TRBJ2-3	CASSFPTDTQYF	TGTGCCAGCAGCTTCCCCACAGATACGCAGTATTTT
TRBD1	TRBV7-9	once	TRBJ2-5	CASSTGGRTGQETQYF	TGTGCCAGCAGCACAGGGGGCCGGACAGGTCAAGAGACCCAGTACTTC
TRBD2	TRBV20-1	few	TRBJ2-7	CSARVPSGTYEQYF	TGCAGTGCTAGGGTCCCTAGCGGGACCTACGAGCAGTACTTC
TRBD2	TRBV20-1	.	TRBJ2-7	CSASLAGGGEQYF	TGCAGTGCTAGTTTGGCGGGAGGAGGAGAGCAGTACTTC
TRBD2	TRBV7-3	.	TRBJ2-5	CASSSLAGLNNEQYF	TGTGCCAGCAGCAGCTTAGCGGGATTAAACAATGAGCAGTACTTC
.	TRBV15	few	TRBJ2-1	CATRSGRTSAGWSNEQFF	TGTGCCACCAGATCAGGGAGGACGTCCGCGGGATGGTCCAATGAGCAGTTCTTC
TRBD1	TRBV5-6	.	TRBJ2-3	CASSLELDRSTDTQYF	TGTGCCAGCAGCTTGGAACTGGACAGGAGCACAGATACGCAGTATTTT
.	TRBV7-3	few	TRBJ2-5	CASSLNGGRETQYF	TGTGCCAGCAGCTTAAACGGGGGCAGGGAGACCCAGTACTTC
.	TRBV5-1	few	TRBJ2-1	CASSYRALQNEQFF	TGCGCCAGCAGCTACCGGGCCCTCCAGAATGAGCAGTTCTTC
TRBD1	TRBV13	.	TRBJ2-7	CASSPQGQGKHEQYF	TGTGCCAGCAGCCCACAGGGACAGGGTAAGCACGAGCAGTACTTC
.	TRBV3-1	.	TRBJ1-2	CASSQGSAGYGYTF	TGTGCCAGCAGCCAAGGGTCGGCGGGCTATGGCTACACCTTC